Each of the 28 T cell receptor beta chains below was sequenced from the same sample in a study of shared clonotypes between healthy human individuals. Using immunoSEQ multiplex PCR, the repertoire was profiled, and TCRdb retains in-frame clones only, with some absent. Counted here are 730,000 or so clones, 60% to 80% occurring once; the ten biggest clones make up about 1.7%. The sample comprised memory CD4+ T cells sorted from blood. Subset: CD45RA-negative fraction. The receptors were sampled from a woman under 40 in good health.

The rearrangement links TRBV4-1 to TRBJ2-1; maybe TRBD2 (6 bases). Trimming cost V 1 base and J 3 bases, with 13 bases left between them. Germline V gives CDR1 MGHRA, CDR2 YSYEKL. The CDR3 contains 16 residues. The CDR3 reads CASSQGHGGLYNEQFF. Written as DNA, the CDR3 is TGCGCCAGCAGCCAAGGTCATGGGGGACTCTACAATGAGCAGTTCTTC.

J is TRBJ1-1 and V is TRBV25-1; D not resolved. Germline CDR1 and CDR2: MGHDK and SYGVNS. Deletions cut 6 bases from V and 2 bases from J, with 10 bases between. CDR3 length: 13 amino acids. The CDR3 coding sequence is TGTGCCAGCAGGCTTACAGATAACACTGAAGCTTTCTTT. Its protein is CASRLTDNTEAFF. Full variable domain (rest looked up from reference TRBV25-1 and TRBJ1-1): EADIYQTPRYLVIGTGKKITLECSQTMGHDKMYWYQQDPGMELHLIHYSYGVNSTEKGDLSSESTVSRIRTEHFPLTLESARPSHTSQYLCASRLTDNTEAFFGQGTRLTVV.

In nucleotides, the CDR3 is TGTGCCAGCAGTCTCTCCCGGCGGGACTTATTGCTGTTCTTC. Residues: CASSLSRRDLLLFF. The chain employs TRBV27 and TRBJ2-1; D is possibly TRBD2 (6 bases). There are 14 residues in the CDR3. The V end lost 5 bases, the J end lost 15 bases, and 23 bases lay between the germline ends. Germline V gene lookup returns CDR1 MNHEY and CDR2 SMNVEV (reference sequence).

This clone rates as medium-sized (0.01 to 0.1%). The genes are TRBV7-3 and TRBJ2-2; D is undetermined. V was trimmed by 5 bases and J by 6 bases, leaving 10 bases between them. The CDR3 has 13 amino acids. CDR1 and CDR2 (germline): SGHTA, FQGTGA. CDR3 in amino acids: CASSPGYAGELFF. CDR3 DNA: TGTGCCAGCAGCCCCGGGTACGCCGGGGAGCTGTTTTTT. Looking up the rest from reference TRBV7-3 and TRBJ2-2 gives the full variable domain: GAGVSQTPSNKVTEKGKYVELRCDPISGHTALYWYRQSLGQGPEFLIYFQGTGAADDSGLPNDRFFAVRPEGSVSTLKIQRTERGDSAVYLCASSPGYAGELFFGEGSRLTVL.

The chain carries TRBV5-6 and TRBJ2-7; 13 bases agree with TRBD2. This CDR3 contains 15 residues. Trimming removed 1 base from V and 7 bases from J; junction bases left unmatched: 5. Looked up from germline, CDR1 is SGHDT and CDR2 is YYEEEE. The CDR3 here is CASSLWTSGSWEQYF. The CDR3 region has the DNA TGTGCCAGCAGCTTGTGGACTAGCGGGAGTTGGGAGCAGTACTTC.

The table lists this clone with a few counts. The CDR3 loop is CASSDSRWGNTIYF. CDR3 in DNA: TGTGCCAGCAGTGACTCCCGGTGGGGAAACACCATATATTTT. The V gene is TRBV6-4, the J gene TRBJ1-3; no firm D call. This CDR3 contains 14 residues. V shed 0 bases and J shed 4 bases, with 7 bases lying between them. The germline CDR1 and CDR2 sequences are MRHNA and SNTAGT.

Comments on this clone: A much larger clone lies a single base off, so this may be a read error. Additional DNA sequences in this sample encode the identical CDR3. The chain recombines TRBV7-2 with TRBJ1-5, with D possibly TRBD1 on 5 matching bases. Trimming cost V 2 bases and J 5 bases, with 7 bases left between them. CDR1 and CDR2 from the germline V gene are SGHTA and FQGNSA. CDR3 size: 13 residues. CDR3 coding DNA: TGTGCCAGCAGCTTACAGGGCGATCAGCCCCAGCATTTT. Residues: CASSLQGDQPQHF.

The chain uses TRBV6-6 and TRBJ1-2; D unclear. V lost 6 bases, J lost 4 bases, and 18 bases lay in between. The CDR3 has 15 amino acids. Germline loops: CDR1 MNHNY, CDR2 SVGAGI (reference sequence). The chain's CDR3 is CASSHFLEFSYGYTF. For the CDR3, the DNA is TGTGCCAGCAGCCATTTCCTGGAGTTCAGCTATGGCTACACCTTC.

This clone was recorded at least ten times. The chain uses TRBV6-1 and TRBJ1-1; no clear D. CDR1 is MNHNS and CDR2 is SASEGT in the germline V gene. This CDR3 contains 14 residues. Trimming pared 3 bases from V and 0 bases from J, leaving 8 bases between. Written as DNA, the CDR3 is TGTGCCAGCAGTGACAGGAGGGTGAACACTGAAGCTTTCTTT. Translated: CASSDRRVNTEAFF.

This clone has just one count. The rearrangement joins TRBV5-1 to TRBJ2-7, with 11 bases matching TRBD2. The CDR3 length is 15 residues. In germline, CDR1 is SGHRS, CDR2 YFSETQ. V was clipped by 0 bases and J by 7 bases; unmatched bases: 6. This chain's CDR3 is CASSLVSGRAWEQYF. The CDR3 coding sequence is TGCGCCAGCAGCTTGGTTAGCGGGAGGGCCTGGGAGCAGTACTTC.

A single count supports this clone. V gene TRBV6-4 combines with J gene TRBJ1-5; D possibly corresponds to TRBD1 (5 bases). This CDR3 has 14 residues. Germline-derived CDR1 and CDR2 are MRHNA and SNTAGT. Trimming cost V 6 bases and J 0 bases, with 9 bases left between them. The CDR3 spells CASSPDSSNQPQHF. The DNA of the CDR3 is TGTGCCAGCAGCCCCGACAGTAGCAATCAGCCCCAGCATTTT.

This rearrangement joins TRBV6-6 to TRBJ1-4; D is unclear. The CDR3 totals 14 residues. Germline V gives CDR1 MNHNY, CDR2 SVGAGI (reference sequence). The V end lost 2 bases, the J end lost 8 bases, and 12 bases lay between the germline ends. In DNA, the CDR3 is TGTGCCAGCAGTTACGGGCCGGAACGGGAAAAACTGTTTTTT. Amino acids: CASSYGPEREKLFF.

This clone was counted only a few times. The rearrangement joins TRBV2 to TRBJ2-1; perhaps TRBD1 as D (6 bases). CDR3 length equals 14 residues. V was trimmed by 6 bases and J by 8 bases, leaving 17 bases between them. CDR1 and CDR2 (germline): SNHLY, FYNNEI. For the CDR3, the DNA is TGTGCCAGCAGCCTACAGGGATTGGCTGATGAGCAGTTCTTC. Translating gives CASSLQGLADEQFF.

This chain uses TRBV5-1 with TRBJ1-2, with 7 bases matching TRBD1. J gave up 3 bases and V 0 bases, and 5 bases lay outside the gene matches. Looked up from germline, CDR1 is SGHRS and CDR2 is YFSETQ. This CDR3 has 15 amino acids. The CDR3: CASSLDLGTDYGYTF. The CDR3 bases are TGCGCCAGCAGCTTGGATTTGGGGACAGACTATGGCTACACCTTC.

This clone was counted many times. The rearrangement joins TRBV5-1 to TRBJ2-7, with D possibly TRBD2 on 6 matching bases. This CDR3 comprises 16 residues. Looked up from germline, CDR1 is SGHRS and CDR2 is YFSETQ. The V gene lost 4 bases and the J gene lost 7 bases, with 24 bases spanning the gap. The CDR3 is CASSPEMLAPDDEQYF. DNA of the CDR3: TGCGCCAGCAGCCCTGAAATGCTAGCGCCCGATGATGAGCAGTACTTC. Full variable domain (remainder filled in from reference TRBV5-1 and TRBJ2-7): KAGVTQTPRYLIKTRGQQVTLSCSPISGHRSVSWYQQTPGQGLQFLFEYFSETQRNKGNFPGRFSGRQFSNSRSEMNVSTLELGDSALYLCASSPEMLAPDDEQYFGPGTRLTVT.

V is TRBV6-5 and J is TRBJ2-2, with D perhaps TRBD1 or TRBD2 (5 bases each). Trimming took 2 bases from V and 6 from J, leaving 13 bases between them. The germline CDR1 and CDR2 sequences are MNHEY and SVGAGI. CDR3 length: 15 amino acids. CDR3 in amino acids: CASSYVSLGAGELFF. In nucleotides, the CDR3 is TGTGCCAGCAGTTACGTCAGTTTGGGGGCCGGGGAGCTGTTTTTT.

This clone was observed a single time. The V gene is TRBV20-1, the J gene TRBJ2-5; D gene unclear. Germline CDR1 DFQATT, CDR2 SNEGSKA (reference sequence). The length of the CDR3 is 11 residues. V was cut by 2 bases and J by 4 bases, with 5 bases left in between. DNA of the CDR3: TGCAGTGCTAGACACCGAGAGACCCAGTACTTC. This translates into CSARHRETQYF.

This clone came up once. The sample holds other DNA sequences that translate to the same CDR3. The chain has TRBV7-2 and TRBJ2-6; D may be TRBD2 (6 bases). Trimming cost V 3 bases and J 1 base, with 7 bases left between them. This CDR3 contains 15 residues. Germline loops: CDR1 SGHTA, CDR2 FQGNSA. The CDR3 coding sequence is TGTGCCAGCAGCTTGGGGGGATCTGGGGCCAACGTCCTGACTTTC. This translates into CASSLGGSGANVLTF.

J is TRBJ2-1 and V is TRBV6-4, with D possibly TRBD1 on 6 matching bases. Germline assignment: CDR1 MRHNA and CDR2 SNTAGT. The germline V and J ends were trimmed by 6 bases and 10 bases, with 19 bases remaining between them. CDR3 length: 14 amino acids. In DNA form, the CDR3 reads TGTGCCAGCAGCGCCATTTGGGGGACAAGGGAGCAGTTCTTC. It encodes CASSAIWGTREQFF.

This chain uses TRBV5-5 with TRBJ2-7; possibly TRBD1 for D (5 bases). Germline-derived CDR1 and CDR2 are SGHKS and YYEKEE (reference sequence). The CDR3 is made up of 15 amino acids. Trimming pared 4 bases from V and 3 bases from J, leaving 17 bases between. CDR3 protein: CASSPQQATNYEQYF. Written as DNA, the CDR3 is TGTGCCAGCAGCCCACAACAGGCTACCAACTACGAGCAGTACTTC. The full variable domain, with the rest looked up from reference TRBV5-5 and TRBJ2-7, is DAGVTQSPTHLIKTRGQQVTLRCSPISGHKSVSWYQQVLGQGPQFIFQYYEKEERGRGNFPDRFSARQFPNYSSELNVNALLLGDSALYLCASSPQQATNYEQYFGPGTRLTVT.

Of note for this clone: At one end, the junction sequence differs from germline, possibly due to a read error. This chain uses TRBV11-2 with TRBJ2-7, with D perhaps given as TRBD1 or TRBD2 (5 bases each). This CDR3 has 16 amino acids. Germline CDR1 reads SGHAT; CDR2 reads FQNNGV. CDR3 coding DNA: TGTGCCAGCAGCTTATCCGGGACGGCTACCGCCTACAAGCAGTACTTC. The encoded protein is CASSLSGTATAYKQYF.

A note on this clone: Just one base apart from a much larger clone, this may be a read error. Different DNA sequences within this sample yield the same CDR3. The gene calls are TRBV18 and TRBJ2-1; TRBD1 matches at 7 bases. J was trimmed by 7 bases and V by 1 base; bases with no gene match: 4. The CDR3 loop spans 14 amino acids. Per the germline V gene, CDR1 is KGHSH and CDR2 is LQKENI. CDR3: CASSPQGTENEQFF. CDR3 sequence (DNA): TGTGCCAGCTCACCACAGGGGACAGAGAATGAGCAGTTCTTC.

This clone was recorded once. The rearrangement links TRBV27 to TRBJ1-1; D is perhaps TRBD1 (5 bases). Trimming stripped 2 bases from V and 4 bases from J, with 8 bases between. Germline assignment: CDR1 MNHEY and CDR2 SMNVEV (reference sequence). The CDR3 is 13 amino acids. Written as DNA, the CDR3 is TGTGCCAGCAGTTTAGAGGGGAGCACTGAAGCTTTCTTT. Amino acid sequence: CASSLEGSTEAFF.

This chain links TRBV5-4 with TRBJ1-1, with 8 positions matching TRBD1. The CDR3 has 15 residues. V lost 4 bases and J lost 6; bases outside the gene matches: 11. Germline V gives CDR1 SGHNT, CDR2 YYREEE (reference sequence). CDR3 bases: TGTGCCAGCAGCCCCGGACAGGGAGTAACGTCTGAAGCTTTCTTT. Translation gives CASSPGQGVTSEAFF.

The chain is built from TRBV5-5 and TRBJ2-6; 9 bases are a match to TRBD1. Trimming at V came to 2 bases and at J to 2 bases, leaving 5 bases not matched to a gene. This CDR3 is built from 17 residues. Germline V CDR1 and CDR2: SGHKS, YYEKEE (reference sequence). The CDR3 reads CASSLQGAKTGANVLTF. For the CDR3, the DNA is TGTGCCAGCAGCTTACAGGGGGCTAAGACTGGGGCCAACGTCCTGACTTTC.

This clone was recorded at least ten times. The chain combines TRBV5-8 with TRBJ2-6; D unresolved. This CDR3 comprises 15 residues. With 2 bases removed from V and 0 bases from J, the gap between germline ends came to 6 bases. CDR1 is SGHTS, CDR2 YDEGEE, per germline. As DNA, the CDR3 is TGTGCCAGCAGCTTCCCAGGCTCTGGGGCCAACGTCCTGACTTTC. Its translation is CASSFPGSGANVLTF.

V usage is TRBV29-1 and J usage is TRBJ2-3; 7 positions agree with TRBD2. This CDR3 contains 15 residues. Germline V gives CDR1 SQVTM, CDR2 ANQGSEA. V lost 7 bases and J lost 0; bases outside the gene matches: 10. The CDR3 loop is CSAQLATRSTDTQYF. The CDR3 region has the DNA TGCAGCGCCCAACTAGCGACACGAAGCACAGATACGCAGTATTTT.

This clone was counted only a few times. The chain recombines TRBV7-3 with TRBJ1-1; 8 nucleotides match TRBD1. Germline assignment: CDR1 SGHTA and CDR2 FQGTGA. After removal of 5 bases from V and 5 bases from J, the junction contained 22 bases not matched to a gene. This CDR3 contains 19 residues. Written as DNA, the CDR3 is TGTGCCAGCAGCACAAACCGAATTGGACAGGGCCCATCGGAGACTGAAGCTTTCTTT. Protein product: CASSTNRIGQGPSETEAFF.